This T cell receptor beta chain was recorded in a study of PD-L1 blockade in urothelial cancer. Study summary: Male patients with bladder-origin urothelial cancer numbered about nine tenths of the roughly 29.

The repertoire was sequenced with immunoSEQ multiplex PCR; TCRdb's copy has only in-frame clones and lacks some. The sample lists approximately 46,000 clones, 81% occurring once. This CDR3 contains 18 residues. V gave up 7 bases and J gave up 4 bases; unmatched junction bases: 21. Per germline, CDR1 SGHDN and CDR2 FVKESK. This clonotype was obtained from an older man with urothelial cancer. The rearrangement uses TRBV14 and TRBJ1-2, with TRBD1 matching 7 bases. Sequencing was performed on PBMCs, taken around atezolizumab (anti-PD-L1) treatment. The CDR3 here is CASNEDFLNRGVGYGYTF. The CDR3 coding sequence is TGTGCCAGCAACGAAGACTTCCTTAACAGGGGCGTCGGCTATGGCTACACCTTC.